What follows are 9 T cell receptor beta chains derived from one specimen sequenced in a study of technical replicates of blood from a handful of donors. Method: immunoSEQ multiplex PCR; TCRdb's copy keeps in-frame clones and lacks some. This sample yields 67,000 or so clones, of which around 95% are seen a single time; 0.24% belongs to the top ten. Source material: T cells isolated from PBMCs. The receptors come from a human donor in good health.

The J gene is TRBJ2-5, the V gene TRBV4-1; D is undetermined. The CDR3 runs to 15 residues. Germline loops: CDR1 MGHRA, CDR2 YSYEKL. V was cut by 0 bases and J by 1 base, with 9 bases left in between. For the CDR3, the DNA is TGCGCCAGCAGCCAAGATCCCCAGGCCCAAGAGACCCAGTACTTC. Amino acids: CASSQDPQAQETQYF.

V gene TRBV10-3 combines with J gene TRBJ2-1; possible D gene TRBD1, 6 bases. CDR1 is ENHRY, CDR2 SYGVKD, per germline. Trimming took off 0 bases at V and 4 bases at J, with 13 bases between the two ends. The length of the CDR3 is 16 residues. The CDR3 DNA is TGTGCCATCAGTGAGTCTGGACAGCGTAGGTACAATGAGCAGTTCTTC. Its protein is CAISESGQRRYNEQFF.

This chain links TRBV15 with TRBJ2-7; D remains unclear. Germline CDR1 reads LNHNV; CDR2 reads YYDKDF (reference sequence). V lost 3 bases to trimming and J lost 6 bases, with 12 bases between them. CDR3 size: 13 residues. This CDR3 is CATSSRGSGEQYF. In nucleotides, the CDR3 is TGTGCCACCAGCAGCCGAGGTTCCGGCGAGCAGTACTTC. Based on the CDR3 plus reference TRBV15 and TRBJ2-7, the full variable domain is DAMVIQNPRYQVTQFGKPVTLSCSQTLNHNVMYWYQQKSSQAPKLLFHYYDKDFNNEADTPDNFQSRRPNTSFCFLDIRSPGLGDTAMYLCATSSRGSGEQYFGPGTRLTVT.

J is TRBJ1-4 and V is TRBV2; tentative D call: TRBD1 (6 bases). The CDR3 totals 13 residues. Trimming removed 8 bases at V and 6 bases at J, with 13 bases between. Looked up from germline, CDR1 is SNHLY and CDR2 is FYNNEI. The DNA for the CDR3 is TGTGCCAGCCTCGGACAGCTGGATGAAAAACTGTTTTTT. Its protein is CASLGQLDEKLFF.

The chain links TRBV27 to TRBJ2-7; TRBD2 matches at 10 bases. The CDR3 covers 15 residues. Germline values: CDR1 MNHEY, CDR2 SMNVEV (reference sequence). V lost 3 bases, J lost 4 bases, and 6 bases stayed unmatched. The CDR3 DNA reads TGTGCCAGCAGTTTCAGCGGGAGGGTCGGTTACGAGCAGTACTTC. It translates to CASSFSGRVGYEQYF.

This clone was counted between two and nine times. The chain couples TRBV30 to TRBJ1-4, with 8 bases identical to TRBD1. Germline CDR1 and CDR2: GTSNPN and SVGIG (reference sequence). The CDR3 totals 16 residues. Trimming at V came to 6 bases and at J to 5 bases, leaving 14 bases not matched to a gene. CDR3 coding DNA: TGTGCCTGCCTCTGGACAGGGACGGGAAAAAATGAAAAACTGTTTTTT. It codes for CACLWTGTGKNEKLFF.

The genes are TRBV11-2 and TRBJ2-3; D unresolved. Deletions cut 5 bases from V and 0 bases from J, with 15 bases between. The CDR3 runs 16 residues. The germline V gene encodes CDR1 SGHAT and CDR2 FQNNGV. The CDR3 sequence is CASSVVATSSTDTQYF. DNA of the CDR3: TGTGCCAGCAGCGTCGTCGCCACTTCAAGCACAGATACGCAGTATTTT.

This clone came up a few times. The rearrangement links TRBV18 to TRBJ1-1, with a possible D match to TRBD1 (6 bases). Trimming cost V 4 bases and J 0 bases, with 15 bases left between them. The CDR3 has 16 amino acids. CDR1 and CDR2 (germline): KGHSH, LQKENI. The CDR3 region has the DNA TGTGCCAGCTCACTTACCTCAGGACAGTTGAACACTGAAGCTTTCTTT. Protein: CASSLTSGQLNTEAFF.

The CDR3 loop is CASSPIEGVVGYTF. The CDR3 DNA sequence: TGTGCCAGCAGCCCGATCGAGGGGGTGGTTGGCTACACCTTC. The chain joins TRBV14 to TRBJ1-2, with D maybe TRBD1 (6 bases). CDR3 size: 14 residues. CDR1 SGHDN and CDR2 FVKESK come from the germline V gene. Trimming removed 4 bases at V and 7 bases at J, with 16 bases between. Based on the CDR3 plus reference TRBV14 and TRBJ1-2, the full variable domain is EAGVTQFPSHSVIEKGQTVTLRCDPISGHDNLYWYRRVMGKEIKFLLHFVKESKQDESGMPNNRFLAERTGGTYSTLKVQPAELEDSGVYFCASSPIEGVVGYTFGSGTRLTVV.